There are a few counts of the clone carrying this TCR beta chain. Its specificity is unknown. The sample comes from a study of CD8 T cells in ankylosing spondylitis. TCRdb re-analysed the 5' RACE reads in MiXCR, keeping a single row per CDR3 protein. Here the sample spans around 140,000 distinct CDR3 sequences, about 10% being singletons. The germline V gene has CDR1 SNHLY and CDR2 FYNNEI. V was cut by 4 bases and J by 4 bases, with 14 bases left in between. The CDR3 totals 15 residues. Overall study results and limits: As reported, disease-linked clones showed significant enrichment in matched ankylosing spondylitis synovial fluid.

Material for sequencing was blood, either unsorted or a sorted T cell fraction (not recorded which). The chain couples TRBV2 to TRBJ2-4; tentatively, D is TRBD2 (6 bases). This sequence originates from a female donor with ankylosing spondylitis or in good health (not recorded which). CDR3 DNA sequence: TGTGCCAGCAGTGTTGATAGACTAGAAAAAAACATTCAGTACTTC. It codes for CASSVDRLEKNIQYF.